The 30 T cell receptor beta chains given below trace back to one sample, sequenced in a study of shared clonotypes between healthy human individuals. Naive CD8 cells lacked CD45RO and underwent positive selection for CCR7, leaving out terminally differentiated effector memory CD45RA+ cells. TCRdb keeps only in-frame clones here, not all; method: immunoSEQ multiplex PCR. The data contain some 600,000 clones, approximately 96% of them singletons. Sequenced: naive CD8+ T cells sorted from blood. The receptors shown here come from a woman in her 30s in good health.

V and J are TRBV5-4 and TRBJ1-1; no definite D call. The CDR3 runs to 14 residues. V lost 3 bases to trimming and J lost 0 bases, with 9 bases between them. CDR1 is SGHNT, CDR2 YYREEE, per germline (reference sequence). The CDR3 loop is CASSYDILNTEAFF. CDR3 DNA sequence: TGTGCCAGCAGCTATGACATCTTGAACACTGAAGCTTTCTTT.

This sequence joins TRBV2 and TRBJ2-1; 9 bases align to TRBD1. CDR3 length equals 15 residues. Germline V gene data show CDR1 as SNHLY and CDR2 as FYNNEI. J lost 5 bases, V lost 6 bases, and 8 bases had no gene match. Written as DNA, the CDR3 is TGTGCCAGCAGGTCCGGGACAGGGAAGCACAATGAGCAGTTCTTC. Translation gives CASRSGTGKHNEQFF.

The chain recombines TRBV29-1 with TRBJ2-7; tentatively, D is TRBD2 (5 bases). The CDR3 sequence is 13 residues long. V lost 6 bases and J lost 0, with 12 bases in between. Germline CDR1 SQVTM, CDR2 ANQGSEA. In nucleotides, the CDR3 is TGCAGCGTGCTCCGGGAACCCTCCTACGAGCAGTACTTC. Its translation: CSVLREPSYEQYF.

This rearrangement joins TRBV19 to TRBJ1-1; 10 bases are a match to TRBD1. The CDR3 totals 14 residues. The V gene's germline CDR1 is LNHDA and CDR2 SQIVND (reference sequence). The trim removed 8 bases at V and 2 bases at J, leaving 5 bases unmatched. CDR3 bases: TGTGCCAGTGGACAGGGGGTAACTAACACTGAAGCTTTCTTT. It codes for CASGQGVTNTEAFF.

The gene calls are TRBV6-6 and TRBJ1-1; 8 nucleotides align to TRBD1. CDR1 MNHNY and CDR2 SVGAGI come from the germline V gene (reference sequence). The trim removed 7 bases at V and 1 base at J, leaving 5 bases unmatched. The CDR3 runs 14 residues. In DNA, the CDR3 is TGTGCCAGCATTAAGGGGACAGGGAACACTGAAGCTTTCTTT. It yields the protein CASIKGTGNTEAFF.

V usage is TRBV29-1 and J usage is TRBJ2-5; 8 bases are shared with TRBD1. The closer fit of TRBJ2-7 to the DNA end suggests the J call may be wrong. CDR3 length: 13 amino acids. The V gene's germline CDR1 is SQVTM and CDR2 ANQGSEA. Here the CDR3 DNA reads TGCAGCGCAGGACAGGGCGTAACCTACGAGCAGTACTTC. Amino acids: CSAGQGVTYEQYF.

The chain couples TRBV21-1 to TRBJ2-1; TRBD2 is taken as the D call from the table, unchecked against the DNA. TRBV21-1 is labeled a pseudogene. The CDR3 is made up of 15 amino acids. Here the CDR3 DNA reads TGTGCCAGCAAGAAGGACGAGGGCCCCTACAATGAGCAGTTCTTC. Protein product: CASKKDEGPYNEQFF.

This clone was recorded only once. The chain combines TRBV7-9 with TRBJ2-7, with a tentative D call TRBD1 (5 bases). There are 12 residues in the CDR3. Germline V gene lookup returns CDR1 SEHNR and CDR2 FQNEAQ (reference sequence). The V end lost 6 bases, the J end lost 6 bases, and 12 bases lay between the germline ends. CDR3 protein: CASSLDIPEQYF. DNA for the CDR3: TGTGCCAGCAGTCTGGACATTCCCGAGCAGTACTTC.

The rearrangement uses TRBV4-1 and TRBJ2-7; TRBD1 aligns across 9 bases. V lost 1 base, J lost 6 bases, and 7 bases stayed unmatched. This CDR3 has 15 residues. Germline CDR1 and CDR2: MGHRA and YSYEKL. CDR3 residues: CASSQGAGQGGEQYF. The CDR3 bases are TGCGCCAGCAGCCAAGGGGCGGGACAGGGAGGCGAGCAGTACTTC.

This chain connects TRBV7-9 to TRBJ2-7; 8 bases are a match to TRBD1. This CDR3 is 15 amino acids long. Trimming cost V 1 base and J 5 bases; bases outside gene matches: 7. The germline CDR1 and CDR2 sequences are SEHNR and FQNEAQ (reference sequence). The CDR3 DNA reads as TGTGCCAGCAGCTTAGTAGGGCAGGGGGCTAACGAGCAGTACTTC. Residues: CASSLVGQGANEQYF.

The chain uses TRBV19 and TRBJ2-1; 7 bases agree with TRBD2. This CDR3 has 17 amino acids. The ends lost 6 bases at V and 5 bases at J; junction bases unmatched: 16. The V gene's germline CDR1 is LNHDA and CDR2 SQIVND (reference sequence). In DNA, the CDR3 is TGTGCCAGTAGCTCAGCGGGACGTCTGTTCGAGGACAATGAGCAGTTCTTC. The encoded protein is CASSSAGRLFEDNEQFF. Complete variable domain (other parts from reference TRBV19 and TRBJ2-1): DGGITQSPKYLFRKEGQNVTLSCEQNLNHDAMYWYRQDPGQGLRLIYYSQIVNDFQKGDIAEGYSVSREKKESFPLTVTSAQKNPTAFYLCASSSAGRLFEDNEQFFGPGTRLTVL.

The chain couples TRBV13 to TRBJ2-1, with TRBD2 identical over 7 bases. Germline-derived CDR1 and CDR2 are PRHDT and FYEKMQ (reference sequence). The CDR3 loop spans 15 amino acids. Trimming at V came to 1 base and at J to 3 bases, leaving 3 bases not matched to a gene. In nucleotides, the CDR3 is TGTGCCAGCAGCTTAGCTAGGACTAGCTACAATGAGCAGTTCTTC. It is translated as CASSLARTSYNEQFF.

V is TRBV10-1 and J is TRBJ2-1; D uncertain. Germline assignment: CDR1 WNHNN and CDR2 SYGVQD (reference sequence). V was shortened by 6 bases and J by 2 bases, with 8 bases between the two germline ends. CDR3 length: 13 amino acids. Here the CDR3 reads CASSLSTYNEQFF. CDR3 bases: TGCGCCAGCAGCCTAAGCACCTACAATGAGCAGTTCTTC.

The rearrangement links TRBV29-1 to TRBJ1-2, with D perhaps matching TRBD1 (5 bases). V dropped 4 bases and J dropped 6 bases, with 9 bases sitting between them. This CDR3 has 11 residues. Germline V CDR1 and CDR2: SQVTM, ANQGSEA. CDR3 sequence (DNA): TGCAGCGTTGGGACAACGAATGGCTACACCTTC. Protein product: CSVGTTNGYTF. Variable domain in full (rest from reference TRBV29-1 and TRBJ1-2): SAVISQKPSRDICQRGTSLTIQCQVDSQVTMMFWYRQQPGQSLTLIATANQGSEATYESGFVIDKFPISRPNLTFSTLTVSNMSPEDSSIYLCSVGTTNGYTFGSGTRLTVV.

This CDR3 is CASSWNEQFF. For the CDR3, the DNA is TGTGCCAGCAGTTGGAATGAGCAGTTCTTC. This sequence joins TRBV2 and TRBJ2-1, with D uncertain. The CDR3 has 10 residues. From germline, CDR1 is SNHLY and CDR2 FYNNEI. V dropped 5 bases and J dropped 7 bases, with 3 bases sitting between them. Full variable domain (rest looked up from reference TRBV2 and TRBJ2-1): EPEVTQTPSHQVTQMGQEVILRCVPISNHLYFYWYRQILGQKVEFLVSFYNNEISEKSEIFDDQFSVERPDGSNFTLKIRSTKLEDSAMYFCASSWNEQFFGPGTRLTVL.

The chain carries TRBV5-8 and TRBJ1-3, with D tentatively TRBD1 (5 bases). From germline, CDR1 is SGHTS and CDR2 YDEGEE. The V end was cut by 3 bases, the J end by 4 bases, with 14 bases between. The CDR3 has 15 amino acids. The CDR3 is CASSWTVGLGNTIYF. The CDR3 region has the DNA TGTGCCAGCAGCTGGACGGTGGGGCTCGGAAACACCATATATTTT.

The V gene is TRBV4-2, the J gene TRBJ1-2; D unclear. Per germline, CDR1 LGHNA and CDR2 YNFKEQ. V lost 6 bases, J lost 2 bases, and 16 bases lay in between. The CDR3 is made up of 15 amino acids. The chain's CDR3 is CASRHNLRENYGYTF. DNA for the CDR3: TGTGCCAGCAGGCACAACCTCCGGGAAAACTATGGCTACACCTTC.

The chain employs TRBV7-6 and TRBJ1-2; tentatively, D is TRBD1 (5 bases). CDR3 size: 13 residues. CDR1 SGHVS and CDR2 FNYEAQ come from the germline V gene. V lost 1 base and J 6 bases, leaving 9 bases between the germline ends. The CDR3 DNA follows: TGTGCCAGCAGCTTAGGTCCGGGGGATGGCTACACCTTC. Protein product: CASSLGPGDGYTF.

This chain connects TRBV7-8 to TRBJ2-7, with TRBD1 matching 8 bases. The ends lost 0 bases at V and 6 bases at J; junction bases unmatched: 7. This CDR3 is 15 amino acids long. Germline CDR1 and CDR2: SGHVS and FQNEAQ. The CDR3 sequence: CASSLAGQGAGEQYF. CDR3 nucleotide sequence: TGTGCCAGCAGCTTAGCGGGTCAGGGGGCGGGCGAGCAGTACTTC.

This clone appeared once. CDR3: CASSVTGPGEQYF. CDR3 coding DNA: TGTGCCAGCAGTGTGACAGGCCCCGGTGAGCAGTACTTC. This sequence joins TRBV2 and TRBJ2-7; tentative D call: TRBD1 (6 bases). V gave up 4 bases and J gave up 7 bases, with 14 bases separating them. In germline, CDR1 is SNHLY, CDR2 FYNNEI. The CDR3 is 13 residues long.

The chain links TRBV27 to TRBJ2-7; D is unclear. Germline V gene sequence: CDR1 MNHEY, CDR2 SMNVEV (reference sequence). Trimming took 5 bases from V and 5 from J, leaving 10 bases between them. The CDR3 has 12 residues. DNA for the CDR3: TGTGCCAGCAGTGCCCGGTTTCACGAGCAGTACTTC. It yields the protein CASSARFHEQYF.

V usage is TRBV28 and J usage is TRBJ1-4; D perhaps matches TRBD1 (6 bases). The CDR3 sequence is 14 residues long. V lost 6 bases, J lost 1 base, and 9 bases lay in between. Germline CDR1 and CDR2: MDHEN and SYDVKM. CDR3 amino acids: CASSVQGTNEKLFF. In nucleotides, the CDR3 is TGTGCCAGCAGCGTACAGGGAACTAATGAAAAACTGTTTTTT.

CDR3 residues: CASSYLTGATNEKLFF. DNA for the CDR3: TGTGCCAGCAGTTACCTTACCGGGGCAACTAATGAAAAACTGTTTTTT. The V gene is TRBV6-5, the J gene TRBJ1-4, with D unresolved. CDR1 and CDR2 (germline): MNHEY, SVGAGI. This CDR3 spans 16 amino acids. The germline V and J ends were trimmed by 2 bases and 0 bases, with 10 bases remaining between them.

This sequence joins TRBV10-3 and TRBJ2-5; 7 bases map to TRBD1. The germline gives CDR1 ENHRY, CDR2 SYGVKD. The CDR3 is 14 amino acids. V lost 3 bases, J lost 4 bases, and 5 bases stayed unmatched. The CDR3, as DNA: TGTGCCATCAGTGAAGAAAACAGGGGAGAGACCCAGTACTTC. Its translation: CAISEENRGETQYF.

The gene calls are TRBV7-9 and TRBJ2-7; D gene uncertain. Trimming left V 5 bases short and J 1 base short, with 12 bases between. This CDR3 has 14 residues. CDR1 is SEHNR, CDR2 FQNEAQ, per germline (reference sequence). CDR3 residues: CASSPLLGSYEQYF. The CDR3 DNA is TGTGCCAGCAGCCCACTTTTGGGGTCCTACGAGCAGTACTTC.

The chain carries TRBV11-2 and TRBJ2-4; 8 bases line up with TRBD2. J was trimmed by 8 bases and V by 5 bases; bases with no gene match: 17. The CDR3 is 17 amino acids. CDR1 SGHAT and CDR2 FQNNGV come from the germline V gene. Here the CDR3 reads CASSPAGAGMVGDIQYF. The CDR3 bases are TGTGCCAGCAGCCCAGCGGGAGCTGGTATGGTGGGAGACATTCAGTACTTC.

The chain is built from TRBV27 and TRBJ1-5, with 9 positions matching TRBD1. There are 18 residues in the CDR3. Trimming took 4 bases from V and 5 from J; bases not matched to a gene: 15. In germline, CDR1 is MNHEY, CDR2 SMNVEV (reference sequence). The CDR3 sequence: CASSSVTKQGARDQPQHF. For the CDR3, the DNA is TGTGCCAGCAGTTCGGTAACAAAACAGGGGGCGCGCGATCAGCCCCAGCATTTT.

The chain joins TRBV19 to TRBJ2-7; D uncertain. CDR1 LNHDA and CDR2 SQIVND come from the germline V gene (reference sequence). The CDR3 runs to 16 residues. The V end lost 5 bases, the J end lost 3 bases, and 20 bases lay between the germline ends. The CDR3 sequence: CASSPRPDREDYEQYF. The CDR3 coding sequence is TGTGCCAGTAGTCCGCGGCCGGACCGTGAGGACTACGAGCAGTACTTC.

The gene calls are TRBV5-6 and TRBJ2-1; 12 bases agree with TRBD2. From germline, CDR1 is SGHDT and CDR2 YYEEEE. The V and J ends lost 3 bases and 0 bases, in that order; junction bases with no gene match: 7. The CDR3 contains 18 residues. CDR3 bases: TGTGCCAGCAGCTCAGGGACTAGCGGGTCACCCTCCTACAATGAGCAGTTCTTC. Its protein is CASSSGTSGSPSYNEQFF.

This clone was picked up one time. This chain connects TRBV6-1 to TRBJ1-5; D is uncertain. Deletions cut 3 bases from V and 0 bases from J, with 9 bases between. The CDR3 is 15 residues long. Per the germline V gene, CDR1 is MNHNS and CDR2 is SASEGT. CDR3 sequence: CASSDGHYSNQPQHF. The DNA for the CDR3 is TGTGCCAGCAGTGATGGGCATTATAGCAATCAGCCCCAGCATTTT.